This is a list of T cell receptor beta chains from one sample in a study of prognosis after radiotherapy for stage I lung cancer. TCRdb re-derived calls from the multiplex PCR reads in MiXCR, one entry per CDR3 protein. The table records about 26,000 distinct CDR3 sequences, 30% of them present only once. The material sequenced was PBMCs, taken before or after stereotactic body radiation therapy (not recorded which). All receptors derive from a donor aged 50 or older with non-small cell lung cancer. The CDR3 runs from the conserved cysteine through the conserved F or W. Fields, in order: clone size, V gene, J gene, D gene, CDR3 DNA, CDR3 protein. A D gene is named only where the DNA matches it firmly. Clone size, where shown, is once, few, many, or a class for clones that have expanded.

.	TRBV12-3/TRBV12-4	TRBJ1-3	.	TGTGCCGGCAGACTGGCTAGGATAGGGGATACCATATATTTT	CAGRLARIGDTIYF
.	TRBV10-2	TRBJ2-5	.	TGCGCCACAAGTGGGTGGGCAGCCCAAGAGACCCAGTACTTC	CATSGWAAQETQYF
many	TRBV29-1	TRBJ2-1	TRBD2	TGCAGCGTTTGGGGACTAGCGGGAGTCAATGAGCAGTTCTTC	CSVWGLAGVNEQFF
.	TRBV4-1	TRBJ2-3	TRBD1	TGCGCCAGCATCCACGGACAGGGTGCCGCAGATACGCAGTATTTT	CASIHGQGAADTQYF
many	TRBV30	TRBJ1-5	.	TGTGCCGGAAGTCAGGGATTTAACAATCAGCCCCAGCATTTT	CAGSQGFNNQPQHF
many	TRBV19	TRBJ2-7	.	TGTGCCAGTAGTGCTCAAAGGACCTACGAGCAGTACTTC	CASSAQRTYEQYF
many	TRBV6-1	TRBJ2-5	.	TGTGCCAGCACCTGGACAGAAGAGACCCAGTACTTC	CASTWTEETQYF
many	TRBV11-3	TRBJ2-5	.	TGTGCCAGCAGCTTATTGACAGGTCCTCAAGAGACCCAGTACTTC	CASSLLTGPQETQYF
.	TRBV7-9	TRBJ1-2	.	TGTGCTATCAGCCTACGGTCCGGGCTGAGAGGCTACACCTTC	CAISLRSGLRGYTF
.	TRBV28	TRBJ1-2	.	TGTGCCAGCAGTGATGAGGGGAACTACGACTATGGCTACACCTTC	CASSDEGNYDYGYTF
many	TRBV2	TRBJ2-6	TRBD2	TGTGCCAGCTTCCCCGAGCGGGATGCCTCTGGGGCCAACGTCCTGACTTTC	CASFPERDASGANVLTF
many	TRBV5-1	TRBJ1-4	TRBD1	TGCGCCAGCAGCCCCGGGACAGCAGTTGAAAAACTGTTTTTT	CASSPGTAVEKLFF
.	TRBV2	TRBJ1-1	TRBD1	TGTGCCAGCGACAGGGGAGATCGCGAAGCTTTCTTT	CASDRGDREAFF
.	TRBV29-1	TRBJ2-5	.	TGCAGCGTGAAGATGGGGCCCAGCATGGAGACCCAGTACTTC	CSVKMGPSMETQYF
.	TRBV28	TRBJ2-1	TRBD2	TGTGCCAGCAGGCTGCGACTAGCGTCCCAGGTTTACAATGAGCAGTTCTTC	CASRLRLASQVYNEQFF
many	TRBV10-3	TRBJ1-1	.	TGTGCCATCAGTGAGTGGGACATGGGCACTGAAGCTTTCTTT	CAISEWDMGTEAFF